Shown below are 11 T cell receptor beta chains from a single sample sequenced in a study of CD8+ T cells in alopecia areata. Sequencing templates came from extracted RNA that was reverse transcribed into cDNA. Repertoires were generated with immunoSEQ multiplex PCR, while TCRdb's copy carries only in-frame clones and drops some. This sample has 150,000 to 250,000 clones, with approximately 56% found just once. The sample's treatment: oral pan-JAK inhibitor, 5-10 mg twice daily. The specimen comprised CD4+ T cells sorted from blood, sampled at week 4, from a patient treated with tofacitinib. The source is a human donor with alopecia areata.

Only one count was recorded for this clone. The chain recombines TRBV30 with TRBJ2-7; 8 positions match TRBD1. V trimming: 4 bases; J trimming: 5 bases; junction bases outside the gene matches: 13. From germline, CDR1 is GTSNPN and CDR2 SVGIG (reference sequence). This CDR3 region has 15 residues. The CDR3: CAWTQSPGQVNEQYF. The CDR3 DNA reads as TGTGCCTGGACCCAAAGCCCGGGACAGGTCAACGAGCAGTACTTC. Variable domain in full (rest from reference TRBV30 and TRBJ2-7): SQTIHQWPATLVQPVGSPLSLECTVEGTSNPNLYWYRQAAGRGLQLLFYSVGIGQISSEVPQNLSASRPQDRQFILSSKKLLLSDSGFYLCAWTQSPGQVNEQYFGPGTRLTVT.

V is TRBV5-1 and J is TRBJ2-7; D is perhaps TRBD1 (6 bases). The germline gives CDR1 SGHRS, CDR2 YFSETQ. Between the trimmed V and J ends, which lost 0 bases and 1 base, there was a span of 8 bases. CDR3 length equals 14 residues. This CDR3 reads CASSLVGQSYEQYF. The CDR3 DNA reads TGCGCCAGCAGCTTGGTCGGACAGTCCTACGAGCAGTACTTC.

The rearrangement joins TRBV13 to TRBJ2-6, with D perhaps matching TRBD1 (6 bases). Trimming removed 2 bases at V and 2 bases at J, with 10 bases between. Looked up from germline, CDR1 is PRHDT and CDR2 is FYEKMQ (reference sequence). CDR3 length: 16 amino acids. The CDR3 DNA sequence: TGTGCCAGCAGCTTAACAAGGGGGACTGGGGCCAACGTCCTGACTTTC. The encoded protein is CASSLTRGTGANVLTF.

This clone came up a few times. The genes are TRBV28 and TRBJ2-2; 9 nucleotides match TRBD1. Germline loops: CDR1 MDHEN, CDR2 SYDVKM. The CDR3 length is 16 residues. V was clipped by 2 bases and J by 3 bases; unmatched bases: 4. CDR3: CASSLSGTGYTGELFF. The DNA of the CDR3 is TGTGCCAGCAGTTTAAGCGGGACAGGGTACACCGGGGAGCTGTTTTTT.

V and J are TRBV30 and TRBJ1-5; 7 bases align to TRBD1. This CDR3 spans 13 amino acids. Germline-derived CDR1 and CDR2 are GTSNPN and SVGIG (reference sequence). With 3 bases clipped from V and 7 bases from J, the junction kept 6 bases outside the gene matches. The CDR3 nucleotides are TGTGCCTGGAGCCGGGACAGAGGACAGCCCCAGCATTTT. Protein: CAWSRDRGQPQHF.

This chain uses TRBV5-1 with TRBJ1-2; unclear D gene. The CDR3 is 11 residues long. CDR1 is SGHRS and CDR2 is YFSETQ in the germline V gene. Trimming left V 4 bases short and J 7 bases short, with 8 bases between. The CDR3 DNA is TGCGCCAGCAGCCTAGAGGGTGGCTACACCTTC. Protein sequence: CASSLEGGYTF. The variable domain in full, completed from reference TRBV5-1 and TRBJ1-2, reads KAGVTQTPRYLIKTRGQQVTLSCSPISGHRSVSWYQQTPGQGLQFLFEYFSETQRNKGNFPGRFSGRQFSNSRSEMNVSTLELGDSALYLCASSLEGGYTFGSGTRLTVV.

DNA of the CDR3: TGCAGCGTTGAGGGGGTCAACAAAGCCTACGAGCAGTACTTC. This translates into CSVEGVNKAYEQYF. The chain joins TRBV29-1 to TRBJ2-5; D may match TRBD1 or TRBD2 (5 bases each). The end of the DNA fits TRBJ2-7 better, so the J call may be wrong. Per germline, CDR1 SQVTM and CDR2 ANQGSEA. The CDR3 is made up of 14 amino acids.

This clone showed up just a few times. The chain recombines TRBV19 with TRBJ1-2; 8 bases map to TRBD1. Germline CDR1 LNHDA, CDR2 SQIVND (reference sequence). This CDR3 is built from 15 residues. V was clipped by 4 bases and J by 1 base; unmatched bases: 5. CDR3 nucleotides: TGTGCCAGTAGTACCCTGACAGGGGTTAACTATGGCTACACCTTC. Translated: CASSTLTGVNYGYTF. Supplemented by reference TRBV19 and TRBJ1-2, the full variable domain reads DGGITQSPKYLFRKEGQNVTLSCEQNLNHDAMYWYRQDPGQGLRLIYYSQIVNDFQKGDIAEGYSVSREKKESFPLTVTSAQKNPTAFYLCASSTLTGVNYGYTFGSGTRLTVV.

The J gene is TRBJ1-5, the V gene TRBV7-9, with 7 bases fitting TRBD1. Trimming cost V 5 bases and J 0 bases; bases outside gene matches: 13. The germline CDR1 and CDR2 sequences are SEHNR and FQNEAQ (reference sequence). This CDR3 is built from 18 residues. CDR3 bases: TGTGCCAGCAGCCACCAGTCTAAGACAGGGTATAGCAATCAGCCCCAGCATTTT. It is translated as CASSHQSKTGYSNQPQHF.

This clone was detected a few times. V is TRBV4-3 and J is TRBJ2-1, with D perhaps being TRBD1 or TRBD2 (6 bases each). Germline V gene data show CDR1 as LGHNA and CDR2 as YSLEER. CDR3 size: 13 residues. The germline V and J ends were trimmed by 0 bases and 8 bases, with 8 bases remaining between them. The CDR3 nucleotides are TGCGCCAGCAGCCAAGAGGGGGGCTATGAGCAGTTCTTC. Translation gives CASSQEGGYEQFF.

The chain combines TRBV4-3 with TRBJ2-1; perhaps TRBD2 as D (6 bases). CDR1 and CDR2 from the germline V gene are LGHNA and YSLEER. Trimming left V 0 bases short and J 6 bases short, with 18 bases between. CDR3 size: 17 residues. The DNA for the CDR3 is TGCGCCAGCAGCCAAGATCAGAATACGGGGGTGGGCAATGAGCAGTTCTTC. Amino acids: CASSQDQNTGVGNEQFF.